This TCR beta chain was observed in a study of T cells in Graves' hyperthyroidism and ophthalmopathy. V shed 0 bases and J shed 3 bases, with 12 bases lying between them. This CDR3 has 16 residues. CDR1 and CDR2 (germline): LGHNA, YSLEER. The study, taken as a whole, reports: The model predicted ophthalmopathy a median roughly six months before onset. Among clonotypes expanded in thyroid above 0.001, most were also found in blood.

The TCR beta CDR3 regions underwent amplification using RNA transcripts as the source. First-round RT-PCR targeting the TCR CDR3 was performed with the HTBI primer set. One entry per CDR3 protein, called by TCRdb with MiXCR from the multiplex PCR reads. The sample gives 500,000 to 650,000 distinct CDR3 sequences, roughly 45% of which show up once; 44% is in the top ten. This clonotype has a count of ten or more. Its antigen remains unknown. Uncontrolled infection, other autoimmune disease, pregnancy or lactation excluded patients. Diagnostic decisions used clinical symptoms, serum thyroxine and TRAb, thyroid ultrasound and orbital computed tomography.

Input material: peripheral blood or thyroid tissue (not recorded which). The chain has TRBV4-3 and TRBJ1-3, with D possibly TRBD1 on 5 matching bases. This TCR was recovered from an adult woman with Graves' disease, either hyperthyroidism or ophthalmopathy (not recorded which). CDR3 nucleotides: TGCGCCAGCAGCCAAGACTATAGGGGTGGTGGAAACACCATATATTTT. It specifies CASSQDYRGGGNTIYF.